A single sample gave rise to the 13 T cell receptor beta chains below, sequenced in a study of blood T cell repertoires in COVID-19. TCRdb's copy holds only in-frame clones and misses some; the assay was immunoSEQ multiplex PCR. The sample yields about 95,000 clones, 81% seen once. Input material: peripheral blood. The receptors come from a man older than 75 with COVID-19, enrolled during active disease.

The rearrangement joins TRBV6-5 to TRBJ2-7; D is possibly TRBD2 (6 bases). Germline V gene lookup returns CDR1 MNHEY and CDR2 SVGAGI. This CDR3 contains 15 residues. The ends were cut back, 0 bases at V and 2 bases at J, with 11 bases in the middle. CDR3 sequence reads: CASSYSHGSAYEQYF. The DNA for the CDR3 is TGTGCCAGCAGTTACTCTCACGGGAGCGCCTACGAGCAGTACTTC.

The CDR3 DNA reads TGTGCCAGCAGCCCCCGACTGAACTCCTACGAGCAGTACTTC. This sequence encodes CASSPRLNSYEQYF. This sequence joins TRBV9 and TRBJ2-7; D not resolved. This CDR3 has 14 amino acids. The germline V gene encodes CDR1 SGDLS and CDR2 YYNGEE. Trimming pared 4 bases from V and 0 bases from J, leaving 11 bases between.

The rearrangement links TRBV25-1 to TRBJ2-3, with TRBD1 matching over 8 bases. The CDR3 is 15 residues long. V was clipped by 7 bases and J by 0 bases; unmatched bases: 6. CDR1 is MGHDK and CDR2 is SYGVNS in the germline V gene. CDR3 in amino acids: CASMATGASTDTQYF. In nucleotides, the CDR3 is TGTGCCAGCATGGCGACAGGGGCGAGCACAGATACGCAGTATTTT.

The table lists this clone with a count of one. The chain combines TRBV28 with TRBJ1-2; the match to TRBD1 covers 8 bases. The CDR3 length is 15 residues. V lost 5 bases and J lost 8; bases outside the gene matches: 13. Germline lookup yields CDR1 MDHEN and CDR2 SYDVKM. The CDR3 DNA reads TGTGCCAGCAGTATCGGACAGGGAAGATTGTGGGGCTACACCTTC. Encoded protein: CASSIGQGRLWGYTF.

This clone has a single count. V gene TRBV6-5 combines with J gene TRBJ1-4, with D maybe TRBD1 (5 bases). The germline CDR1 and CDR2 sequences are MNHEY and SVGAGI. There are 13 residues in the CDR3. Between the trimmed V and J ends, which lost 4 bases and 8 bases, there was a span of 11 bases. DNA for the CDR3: TGTGCCAGCAGTTGGCAGGGCGAGGAAAAACTGTTTTTT. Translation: CASSWQGEEKLFF.

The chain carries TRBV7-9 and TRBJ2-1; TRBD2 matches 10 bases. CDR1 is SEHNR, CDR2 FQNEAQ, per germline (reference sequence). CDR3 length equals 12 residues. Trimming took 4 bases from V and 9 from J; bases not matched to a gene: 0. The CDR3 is CASSSSGGEQFF. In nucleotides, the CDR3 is TGTGCCAGCAGCTCTAGCGGGGGTGAGCAGTTCTTC.

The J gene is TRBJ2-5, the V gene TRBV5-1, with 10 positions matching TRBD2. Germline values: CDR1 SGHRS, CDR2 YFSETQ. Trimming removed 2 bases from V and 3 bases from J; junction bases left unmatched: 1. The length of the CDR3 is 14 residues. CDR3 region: CASSFGLAEETQYF. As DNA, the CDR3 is TGCGCCAGCAGCTTCGGACTAGCGGAAGAGACCCAGTACTTC.

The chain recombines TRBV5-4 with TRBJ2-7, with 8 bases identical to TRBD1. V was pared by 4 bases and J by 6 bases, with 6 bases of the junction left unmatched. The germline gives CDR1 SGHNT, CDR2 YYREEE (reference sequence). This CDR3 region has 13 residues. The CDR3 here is CASSLQGASEQYF. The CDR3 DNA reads TGTGCCAGCAGCCTCCAGGGGGCTAGCGAGCAGTACTTC.

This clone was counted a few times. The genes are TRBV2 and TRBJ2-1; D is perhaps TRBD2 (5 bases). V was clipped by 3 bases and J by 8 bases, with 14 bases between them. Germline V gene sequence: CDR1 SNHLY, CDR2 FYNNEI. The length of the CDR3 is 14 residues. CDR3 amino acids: CASSDIRSRDEQFF. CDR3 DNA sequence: TGTGCCAGCAGTGACATAAGGTCGCGGGATGAGCAGTTCTTC.

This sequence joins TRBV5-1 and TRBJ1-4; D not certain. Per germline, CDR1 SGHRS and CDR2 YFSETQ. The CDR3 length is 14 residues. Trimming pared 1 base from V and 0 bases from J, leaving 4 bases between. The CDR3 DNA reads TGCGCCAGCAGCTTGACAGCAACTAATGAAAAACTGTTTTTT. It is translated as CASSLTATNEKLFF.

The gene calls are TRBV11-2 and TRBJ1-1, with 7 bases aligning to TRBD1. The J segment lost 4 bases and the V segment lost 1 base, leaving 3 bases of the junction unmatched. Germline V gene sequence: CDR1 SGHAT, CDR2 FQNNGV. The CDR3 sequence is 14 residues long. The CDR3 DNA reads TGTGCCAGCAGCTTAGGCCAGGGGGGCACTGAAGCTTTCTTT. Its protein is CASSLGQGGTEAFF. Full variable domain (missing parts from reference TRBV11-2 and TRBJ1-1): EAGVAQSPRYKIIEKRQSVAFWCNPISGHATLYWYQQILGQGPKLLIQFQNNGVVDDSQLPKDRFSAERLKGVDSTLKIQPAKLEDSAVYLCASSLGQGGTEAFFGQGTRLTVV.

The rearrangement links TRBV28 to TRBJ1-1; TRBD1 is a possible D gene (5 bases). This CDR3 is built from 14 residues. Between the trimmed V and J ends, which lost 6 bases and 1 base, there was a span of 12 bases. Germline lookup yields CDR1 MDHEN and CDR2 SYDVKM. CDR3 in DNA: TGTGCCAGCAGGCGGGGTGGGGGGAACACTGAAGCTTTCTTT. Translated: CASRRGGGNTEAFF.

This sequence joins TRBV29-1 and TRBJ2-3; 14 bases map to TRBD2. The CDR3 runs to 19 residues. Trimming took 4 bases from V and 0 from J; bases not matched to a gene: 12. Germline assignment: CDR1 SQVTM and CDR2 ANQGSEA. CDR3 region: CSVAGTSGGLGPSTDTQYF. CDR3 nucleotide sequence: TGCAGCGTTGCGGGGACTAGCGGGGGATTGGGACCTAGCACAGATACGCAGTATTTT.